Below are 12 T cell receptor beta chains sequenced from a single sample in a study of shared clonotypes between healthy human individuals. TCRdb keeps only in-frame clones here, not all; method: immunoSEQ multiplex PCR. Found here are approximately 470,000 clones, more than 75% of them singletons; the top ten hold around 13%. Sample: PBMCs. The receptor source for this set is a woman in her thirties or forties in good health. Some clones in this sample may be carry-over from other donors' samples.

V is TRBV7-2 and J is TRBJ2-2; D is possibly TRBD1 (5 bases). The CDR3 is made up of 14 amino acids. Per the germline V gene, CDR1 is SGHTA and CDR2 is FQGNSA. V lost 4 bases and J lost 2, with 8 bases in between. CDR3 bases: TGTGCCAGCAGCTCCGACAGAAACACCGGGGAGCTGTTTTTT. Translation gives CASSSDRNTGELFF.

Concerning this clone: This CDR3 is also generated by other DNA sequences in the sample. This chain links TRBV11-2 with TRBJ2-1, with 14 bases fitting TRBD2. Germline V gene data show CDR1 as SGHAT and CDR2 as FQNNGV. Unmatched junction bases numbered 4, after V lost 5 bases and J lost 7 bases. The CDR3 has 15 residues. DNA of the CDR3: TGTGCCAGCAGCCCGGGGACTAGCGGGAGTAATGAGCAGTTCTTC. Its translation is CASSPGTSGSNEQFF.

V usage is TRBV19 and J usage is TRBJ2-3; D unresolved. Judging by the DNA end, TRBJ1-5 fits better; the J call may be wrong. This CDR3 contains 13 residues. Germline lookup yields CDR1 LNHDA and CDR2 SQIVND (reference sequence). The CDR3 coding sequence is TGTGCCAGTAGTACGGTTGGACTAGCGGCCCAGCATTTT. Protein product: CASSTVGLAAQHF.

This chain uses TRBV27 with TRBJ2-7; D not resolved. Germline V gene data show CDR1 as MNHEY and CDR2 as SMNVEV (reference sequence). The CDR3 is 16 residues long. V shed 1 base and J shed 3 bases, with 16 bases lying between them. The CDR3: CASSLFRYIPDYEQYF. CDR3 in DNA: TGTGCCAGCAGTTTATTTCGATACATTCCTGACTACGAGCAGTACTTC.

V and J are TRBV6-1 and TRBJ2-3; 7 nucleotides agree with TRBD1. The V and J ends lost 4 bases and 10 bases, in that order; junction bases with no gene match: 17. The CDR3 loop spans 16 amino acids. Germline values: CDR1 MNHNS, CDR2 SASEGT. The CDR3 protein is CASSAKRQGSRVSQYF. The CDR3 DNA follows: TGTGCCAGCAGTGCCAAGAGACAGGGCTCTAGGGTTTCGCAGTATTTT.

The V gene is TRBV5-1, the J gene TRBJ2-4; 13 bases align to TRBD2. Germline trimming cut 0 bases from V and 0 bases from J; bases unmatched to any gene: 6. This CDR3 has 19 residues. Germline V CDR1 and CDR2: SGHRS, YFSETQ. CDR3 residues: CASSLGTSGSELAKNIQYF. CDR3 nucleotides: TGCGCCAGCAGCTTGGGGACTAGCGGGAGTGAACTAGCCAAAAACATTCAGTACTTC.

The chain employs TRBV6-5 and TRBJ2-5; 10 nucleotides agree with TRBD1. Germline V gives CDR1 MNHEY, CDR2 SVGAGI. The trim removed 2 bases at V and 5 bases at J, leaving 5 bases unmatched. There are 15 residues in the CDR3. The CDR3 region has the DNA TGTGCCAGCAGTTACGACAGGGGGCCTCAGGAGACCCAGTACTTC. This sequence encodes CASSYDRGPQETQYF.

The V call is TRBV5-4, the J call TRBJ2-5; tentatively, D is TRBD2 (7 bases). Germline loops: CDR1 SGHNT, CDR2 YYREEE (reference sequence). The CDR3 runs to 14 residues. V was trimmed by 3 bases and J by 6 bases, leaving 15 bases between them. CDR3 nucleotides: TGTGCCAGCAGCTACCGGAGGGGGGGACAGACCCAGTACTTC. It is translated as CASSYRRGGQTQYF.

This chain joins TRBV5-3 and TRBJ2-3; 8 bases agree with TRBD2. TRBV5-3 is identified as an open reading frame with a role that is uncertain. V shed 7 bases and J 5 bases; nucleotides not matched to a gene: 15. The length of the CDR3 is 16 residues. CDR3 sequence reads: CAREEEREIAVDTQYF. The CDR3 nucleotides are TGTGCCAGAGAGGAGGAGCGGGAGATAGCTGTAGATACGCAGTATTTT.

Worth noting for this clone: This specimen includes other DNA sequences encoding the same CDR3. This chain uses TRBV5-4 with TRBJ1-5; 7 nucleotides line up with TRBD1. Per germline, CDR1 SGHNT and CDR2 YYREEE (reference sequence). The V segment lost 0 bases and the J segment 6 bases; nucleotides outside the gene matches: 0. The CDR3 runs to 13 residues. In DNA form, the CDR3 reads TGTGCCAGCAGCTTGGACAGGGGTCAGCCCCAGCATTTT. Protein: CASSLDRGQPQHF.

The rearrangement joins TRBV5-6 to TRBJ2-2; 11 bases align to TRBD2. The V and J ends lost 4 bases and 5 bases, in that order; junction bases with no gene match: 7. The CDR3 runs 16 residues. Germline V gene lookup returns CDR1 SGHDT and CDR2 YYEEEE. In DNA, the CDR3 is TGTGCCAGCAGCACCCTAACTAGCGGGAGAACCGGGGAGCTGTTTTTT. Protein sequence: CASSTLTSGRTGELFF.

This rearrangement joins TRBV18 to TRBJ1-6; D gene unclear. Trimming took off 2 bases at V and 3 bases at J, with 5 bases between the two ends. The CDR3 contains 14 residues. Per germline, CDR1 KGHSH and CDR2 LQKENI. CDR3 nucleotides: TGTGCCAGCTCACCAGAGGGCTATAATTCACCCCTCCACTTT. Encoded protein: CASSPEGYNSPLHF.